Presented here are 14 T cell receptor beta chains from one specimen sequenced in a study of T-cell memory formation after mild COVID-19. Each CDR3 protein gets one entry after TCRdb re-called the 5' RACE reads with MiXCR. The repertoire holds 400,000 to 500,000 distinct CDR3 sequences, with 20% to 25% as singletons. The sequencing input was PBMCs or a T cell subset sorted from them (not recorded which). The receptors were sampled from an adult woman who had mild COVID-19 (a few samples of this study predate the infection). Cell type and time point are not known.

The V and J genes are TRBV10-3 and TRBJ2-7, with 10 bases that match TRBD1. Germline-derived CDR1 and CDR2 are ENHRY and SYGVKD. Unmatched junction bases numbered 4, after V lost 11 bases and J lost 6 bases. The CDR3 sequence is 11 residues long. The CDR3 reads CAVGQGFEQYF. The CDR3 nucleotides read TGTGCCGTGGGACAGGGGTTCGAGCAGTACTTC.

This clonotype was seen at least ten times. The chain is built from TRBV7-3 and TRBJ1-1; 7 nucleotides align to TRBD1. Trimming at V came to 5 bases and at J to 1 base, leaving 4 bases not matched to a gene. The CDR3 loop spans 14 amino acids. Germline V lookup: CDR1 SGHTA, CDR2 FQGTGA. The CDR3: CASSQTGRNTEAFF. The CDR3 DNA reads TGTGCCAGCAGCCAGACAGGGAGGAACACTGAAGCTTTCTTT.

This clonotype was found a few times. The chain recombines TRBV3-1 with TRBJ2-1; the D is unclear. Germline values: CDR1 LGHDT, CDR2 YNNKEL (reference sequence). The CDR3 length is 17 residues. V shed 1 base and J shed 0 bases, with 13 bases lying between them. The CDR3 DNA reads as TGTGCCAGCAGCCAAGGGACCCTACTGAGCTCCTACAATGAGCAGTTCTTC. Protein product: CASSQGTLLSSYNEQFF.

The V and J genes are TRBV29-1 and TRBJ1-2, with 9 bases matching TRBD1. V was clipped by 7 bases and J by 4 bases; unmatched bases: 4. Germline V CDR1 and CDR2: SQVTM, ANQGSEA. The CDR3 length is 12 residues. CDR3 amino acids: CSARTGVYGYTF. The CDR3 region has the DNA TGCAGCGCACGGACAGGGGTCTATGGCTACACCTTC. Based on the CDR3 plus reference TRBV29-1 and TRBJ1-2, the full variable domain is SAVISQKPSRDICQRGTSLTIQCQVDSQVTMMFWYRQQPGQSLTLIATANQGSEATYESGFVIDKFPISRPNLTFSTLTVSNMSPEDSSIYLCSARTGVYGYTFGSGTRLTVV.

This clonotype came up many times. The chain links TRBV12-3 or TRBV12-4 to TRBJ1-1; D not certain. Deletions cut 4 bases from V and 1 base from J, with 10 bases between. CDR3 length equals 14 residues. The CDR3 here is CASSSGWRNTEAFF. Written as DNA, the CDR3 is TGTGCCAGCAGTTCAGGTTGGCGGAACACTGAAGCTTTCTTT.

V is TRBV9 and J is TRBJ1-2, with 8 bases lining up with TRBD1. Germline V gene sequence: CDR1 SGDLS, CDR2 YYNGEE. This CDR3 has 14 residues. The V and J ends lost 3 bases and 6 bases, in that order; junction bases with no gene match: 7. The CDR3 here is CASSAGTGIDGYTF. The CDR3 DNA sequence: TGTGCCAGCAGCGCGGGGACAGGCATAGATGGCTACACCTTC.

The CDR3 spells CASSLLGFNEQFF. In DNA, the CDR3 is TGTGCCAGCAGTTTACTGGGGTTTAATGAGCAGTTCTTC. The gene calls are TRBV27 and TRBJ2-1; D is undetermined. CDR3 length equals 13 residues. Germline V gene sequence: CDR1 MNHEY, CDR2 SMNVEV (reference sequence). V was trimmed by 2 bases and J by 7 bases, leaving 9 bases between them.

A few counts support this clonotype. The rearrangement joins TRBV5-5 to TRBJ1-2; D is uncertain. V was clipped by 4 bases and J by 4 bases, with 14 bases between them. Germline V gives CDR1 SGHKS, CDR2 YYEKEE (reference sequence). CDR3 length equals 14 residues. In nucleotides, the CDR3 is TGTGCCAGCAGCCCGCCAGGCAGCATCTATGGCTACACCTTC. The encoded protein is CASSPPGSIYGYTF.

V and J are TRBV14 and TRBJ2-1; D gene ambiguous. The CDR3 contains 15 residues. V gave up 1 base and J gave up 6 bases, with 13 bases separating them. CDR1 is SGHDN, CDR2 FVKESK, per germline. Here the CDR3 DNA reads TGTGCCAGCAGCCAAGTCCATGGCGTCGTCAATGAGCAGTTCTTC. It encodes CASSQVHGVVNEQFF.

This clonotype appeared a few times. The J gene is TRBJ2-1, the V gene TRBV6-5; D is undetermined. V lost 6 bases and J 9 bases, leaving 15 bases between the germline ends. Germline-derived CDR1 and CDR2 are MNHEY and SVGAGI. The CDR3 is made up of 13 amino acids. CDR3 nucleotides: TGTGCCAGCAGCTATATGTCTCTCCGTGAGCAGTTCTTC. This translates into CASSYMSLREQFF.

This clonotype has a handful of counts. This sequence joins TRBV29-1 and TRBJ1-5, with 8 bases identical to TRBD1. The V segment lost 6 bases and the J segment 7 bases; nucleotides outside the gene matches: 11. This CDR3 contains 14 residues. The germline CDR1 and CDR2 sequences are SQVTM and ANQGSEA. The CDR3 region has the DNA TGCAGCGTAGCCGCCGACAGGGGAGAACAGCCCCAGCATTTT. Amino acid sequence: CSVAADRGEQPQHF. Variable domain in full (rest from reference TRBV29-1 and TRBJ1-5): SAVISQKPSRDICQRGTSLTIQCQVDSQVTMMFWYRQQPGQSLTLIATANQGSEATYESGFVIDKFPISRPNLTFSTLTVSNMSPEDSSIYLCSVAADRGEQPQHFGDGTRLSIL.

The chain couples TRBV7-3 to TRBJ1-2, with no clear D. From germline, CDR1 is SGHTA and CDR2 FQGTGA. This CDR3 has 14 amino acids. The ends were cut back, 2 bases at V and 4 bases at J, with 11 bases in the middle. DNA for the CDR3: TGTGCCAGCAGCTTACTACAGCCCGCCTATGGCTACACCTTC. Its translation: CASSLLQPAYGYTF.

The chain has TRBV3-1 and TRBJ1-2; D is undetermined. V was pared by 4 bases and J by 3 bases, with 21 bases between. The CDR3 runs 17 residues. CDR1 LGHDT and CDR2 YNNKEL come from the germline V gene (reference sequence). In DNA form, the CDR3 reads TGTGCCAGCAGCCTGGTTTTTGGTGGCCTTGGGGACTATGGCTACACCTTC. Protein: CASSLVFGGLGDYGYTF.

This rearrangement joins TRBV7-9 to TRBJ2-7, with no clear D. From germline, CDR1 is SEHNR and CDR2 FQNEAQ (reference sequence). V was pared by 0 bases and J by 6 bases, with 12 bases between. This CDR3 comprises 14 residues. CDR3 residues: CASSLAGPTAEQYF. The DNA for the CDR3 is TGTGCCAGCAGCTTAGCGGGCCCGACGGCCGAGCAGTACTTC.